Listed here are 18 T cell receptor beta chains from one sample, sequenced in a study of cytomegalovirus exposure and HLA in healthy donors. PCR employed 60 Vbeta and 13 Jbeta primers. Libraries were prepared by immunoSEQ multiplex PCR; TCRdb keeps only in-frame clonotypes and omits some of them. The table includes 90,000 to 120,000 clones, around 10% detected once. Material for sequencing was PBMCs. Receptors were obtained from a man in his forties or fifties in good health and CMV-seropositive.

This rearrangement joins TRBV4-1 to TRBJ2-1, with 13 bases that match TRBD2. There are 15 residues in the CDR3. CDR1 and CDR2 from the germline V gene are MGHRA and YSYEKL. The V and J ends lost 6 bases and 4 bases, in that order; junction bases with no gene match: 3. The CDR3 DNA sequence: TGCGCCAGCAGAAAGGGACTAGCGGGGTACAATGAGCAGTTCTTC. It codes for CASRKGLAGYNEQFF.

This chain connects TRBV4-2 to TRBJ2-1; no reliable D call. V was pared by 0 bases and J by 8 bases, with 11 bases between. The germline CDR1 and CDR2 sequences are LGHNA and YNFKEQ. The CDR3 consists of 14 residues. The CDR3 loop reads CASSQDYKIDEQFF. CDR3 bases: TGTGCCAGCAGCCAAGATTACAAGATCGATGAGCAGTTCTTC.

This clone was observed a few times. This chain links TRBV4-1 with TRBJ2-7; 7 positions agree with TRBD1. With V trimmed by 1 base and J by 2 bases, 5 bases remained unmatched. The length of the CDR3 is 15 residues. CDR1 and CDR2 (germline): MGHRA, YSYEKL. CDR3 in DNA: TGCGCCAGCAGCCAAGGCAAAGGACAGGCCTACGAGCAGTACTTC. Amino acid sequence: CASSQGKGQAYEQYF.

The gene calls are TRBV5-6 and TRBJ2-5; 16 bases map to TRBD2. Trimming at V came to 4 bases and at J to 5 bases, leaving 11 bases not matched to a gene. From germline, CDR1 is SGHDT and CDR2 YYEEEE. The CDR3 consists of 18 residues. The CDR3 loop is CASSPGTSGRAGRETQYF. The CDR3 DNA follows: TGTGCCAGCAGCCCCGGGACTAGCGGGAGGGCCGGTCGGGAGACCCAGTACTTC.

The gene calls are TRBV7-6 and TRBJ2-3; 8 bases are a match to TRBD2. Germline CDR1 is SGHVS and CDR2 is FNYEAQ. There are 14 residues in the CDR3. V lost 5 bases to trimming and J lost 2 bases; unmatched junction nucleotides: 3. The CDR3 DNA is TGTGCCAGCAGCCTTAGCGGGGTCACAGATACGCAGTATTTT. Translated: CASSLSGVTDTQYF.

The chain combines TRBV4-2 with TRBJ1-4; the D is unclear. Trimming removed 4 bases from V and 6 bases from J, with 12 bases in between. There are 14 residues in the CDR3. Germline CDR1 and CDR2: LGHNA and YNFKEQ. In nucleotides, the CDR3 is TGTGCCAGCAGCCCCTCCGCCGCAGATGAAAAACTGTTTTTT. This gives the protein CASSPSAADEKLFF.

The chain combines TRBV2 with TRBJ2-1, with 10 bases lining up with TRBD2. In germline, CDR1 is SNHLY, CDR2 FYNNEI. Trimming at V came to 9 bases and at J to 7 bases, leaving 9 bases not matched to a gene. This CDR3 is 14 amino acids long. This CDR3 reads CASEREGNLNEQFF. In DNA form, the CDR3 reads TGTGCCAGTGAGCGGGAGGGCAACCTTAATGAGCAGTTCTTC.

This clone has just a few counts. This chain connects TRBV29-1 to TRBJ2-5; 9 bases are shared with TRBD1. This CDR3 has 15 residues. Germline CDR1 reads SQVTM; CDR2 reads ANQGSEA. Trimming at V came to 6 bases and at J to 1 base, leaving 9 bases not matched to a gene. The CDR3 region has the DNA TGCAGCGTGGGACTCGGGACAGGGCTCCAAGAGACCCAGTACTTC. Residues: CSVGLGTGLQETQYF.

This clone was picked up a small number of times. The chain uses TRBV25-1 and TRBJ2-7, with 11 bases aligning to TRBD2. J lost 3 bases, V lost 4 bases, and 2 bases had no gene match. CDR3 size: 14 residues. The germline V gene encodes CDR1 MGHDK and CDR2 SYGVNS. The CDR3 nucleotides are TGTGCCAGCAGTGTGCTAGCGGGAGGCTACGAGCAGTACTTC. Its translation: CASSVLAGGYEQYF.

Only a few counts were recorded for this clone. The gene calls are TRBV10-3 and TRBJ1-5; the match to TRBD1 covers 8 bases. With 6 bases clipped from V and 14 bases from J, the junction kept 9 bases outside the gene matches. The V gene's germline CDR1 is ENHRY and CDR2 SYGVKD. The CDR3 extends over 12 amino acids. The CDR3 region has the DNA TGTGCCATCAGCCAGACAGGGGCGGGCGAGCATTTT. Translating gives CAISQTGAGEHF.

This clone has only a few counts. The chain recombines TRBV5-1 with TRBJ2-3; 9 bases fit TRBD2. This CDR3 region has 14 residues. In germline, CDR1 is SGHRS, CDR2 YFSETQ. With V trimmed by 4 bases and J by 4 bases, 4 bases remained unmatched. CDR3 nucleotides: TGCGCCAGCAGCCCGAGCGGGAGGCCAGATACGCAGTATTTT. This encodes CASSPSGRPDTQYF.

The chain combines TRBV5-8 with TRBJ2-3; 12 nucleotides align to TRBD2. Unmatched junction bases numbered 8, after V lost 0 bases and J lost 0 bases. The CDR3 length is 19 residues. Germline assignment: CDR1 SGHTS and CDR2 YDEGEE. The CDR3 sequence: CASSLVLLAGGPSTDTQYF. CDR3 DNA: TGTGCCAGCAGCTTGGTACTCCTAGCGGGAGGGCCGAGCACAGATACGCAGTATTTT. The variable domain in full, with the rest retrieved from reference TRBV5-8 and TRBJ2-3, is EAGVTQSPTHLIKTRGQQATLRCSPISGHTSVYWYQQALGLGLQFLLWYDEGEERNRGNFPPRFSGRQFPNYSSELNVNALELEDSALYLCASSLVLLAGGPSTDTQYFGPGTRLTVL.

This chain's CDR3 is CAIIGRNTGELFF. DNA of the CDR3: TGTGCCATCATTGGGCGGAACACCGGGGAGCTGTTTTTT. The V and J genes are TRBV10-3 and TRBJ2-2; no firm D call. Trimming left V 7 bases short and J 1 base short, with 7 bases between. From germline, CDR1 is ENHRY and CDR2 SYGVKD. This CDR3 comprises 13 residues.

This chain links TRBV25-1 with TRBJ2-1, with unresolved D. The ends were cut back, 8 bases at V and 0 bases at J, with 8 bases in the middle. Germline CDR1 reads MGHDK; CDR2 reads SYGVNS. The CDR3 sequence is 13 residues long. In DNA, the CDR3 is TGTGCCAGCTCCTTTAACTCCTACAATGAGCAGTTCTTC. Amino acids: CASSFNSYNEQFF.

This clone was seen a handful of times. The rearrangement joins TRBV9 to TRBJ2-3; 10 positions match TRBD2. This CDR3 comprises 18 residues. Looked up from germline, CDR1 is SGDLS and CDR2 is YYNGEE. The junction had 11 bases not matched to a gene; V was cut back by 3 bases and J by 1 base. CDR3 sequence: CASSEKREGPQGTDTQYF. Here the CDR3 DNA reads TGTGCCAGCAGCGAAAAGCGGGAGGGCCCTCAGGGCACAGATACGCAGTATTTT.

This clone was detected a few times. The chain joins TRBV6-5 to TRBJ1-2; no definite D call. V lost 0 bases to trimming and J lost 4 bases, with 6 bases between them. Germline CDR1 MNHEY, CDR2 SVGAGI. The CDR3 spans 13 residues. As DNA, the CDR3 is TGTGCCAGCAGTTACTCGGCCTTCTATGGCTACACCTTC. Translated, it gives CASSYSAFYGYTF.

This chain connects TRBV25-1 to TRBJ1-4; D may be TRBD1 (5 bases). V was pared by 2 bases and J by 7 bases, with 14 bases between. Germline loops: CDR1 MGHDK, CDR2 SYGVNS. The CDR3 covers 15 residues. The CDR3 DNA sequence: TGTGCCAGCAGTGAAAATCTCGGAGGGACTGAAAAACTGTTTTTT. It is translated as CASSENLGGTEKLFF.

This clone showed up just a few times. The conserved closing phenylalanine or tryptophan is absent in this CDR3, likely reflecting a read error. The DNA is omitted, as the CDR3 cannot be located on it reliably, and the CDR3 follows TCRdb's listing. The chain uses TRBV21-1 and TRBJ2-6; the table's D call TRBD2 went unverified against the DNA. TRBV21-1 is deemed a pseudogene. The CDR3 has 17 amino acids, counting both end residues. The CDR3: CASSKGGLPSGANVLTV.